The rows below give T cell receptor beta chains drawn from one sample of a study of human T cells and chemical hapten exposure. A single record per CDR3 protein comes from TCRdb applying MiXCR to the RACE reads. The profile shows more than 90,000 distinct CDR3 sequences, about 10% of them singletons. This specimen consisted of whole blood, obtained in connection with sensitization to the hapten diphenylcyclopropenone (DPC). The source is a woman aged 40 to 50 with alopecia areata. Some clones in this sample may be carry-over from other donors' samples. Each CDR3 is given with its conserved first and last residue. A D gene is named only where the DNA matches it firmly. The listing skips clone size in some rows; elsewhere it reads once, few, many or a size class.

d_call	v_call	j_call	clone_size	cdr3_nt	cdr3_aa
-	TRBV18	TRBJ2-3	few	TGTGCCAGCTCACCCGCTAGCAGGAAGGATACGCAGTATTTT	CASSPASRKDTQYF
-	TRBV7-2	TRBJ2-6	-	TGTGCCAGCAGCCGTATAGCAGCTGGGGCCAACGTCCTGACTTTC	CASSRIAAGANVLTF
-	TRBV15	TRBJ2-7	many	TGTGCCACCAGCAGAGACCGGGAAGAGCAGTACTTC	CATSRDREEQYF
-	TRBV9	TRBJ1-5	many	TGTGCCAGCAGCGTAGAAATCGGGCAGCCCCAGCATTTT	CASSVEIGQPQHF
TRBD1	TRBV6-2/TRBV6-3	TRBJ2-7	many	TGTGCCAGCAGTACCACCAGACAGGGAGTTTCCTACGAGCAGTACTTC	CASSTTRQGVSYEQYF
-	TRBV7-2	TRBJ1-3	-	TGTGCCAGCAGCTTAGCGGCCACGAGCTCTGGAAACACCATATATTTT	CASSLAATSSGNTIYF
TRBD2	TRBV20-1	TRBJ2-3	few	TGCAGTGCTAGGGCCCCTCCGCGGGAGCGGGGGGGCCGGGTACTGAGCACAGATACGCAGTATTTT	CSARAPPRERGGRVLSTDTQYF
-	TRBV12-3/TRBV12-4	TRBJ2-4	many	TGTGCCAGCAGACCCCCTGGAGTAGCCAAAAACATTCAGTACTTC	CASRPPGVAKNIQYF
TRBD2	TRBV20-1	TRBJ2-2	-	TGCAGTGCTAGGCTTTCAGGGAGGGGCACCGGGGAGCTGTTTTTT	CSARLSGRGTGELFF
-	TRBV20-1	TRBJ2-3	many	TGCAGTGCTAGGAAGGGGAGCGCAGATACGCAGTATTTT	CSARKGSADTQYF
-	TRBV7-9	TRBJ1-5	-	TGTGCCAGCAGCTTAGGGGGAGGTAGCAATCAGCCCCAGCATTTT	CASSLGGGSNQPQHF
TRBD1	TRBV15	TRBJ1-2	many	TGTGCCACCAGCAGCCGATCCACAGGGGGCGTTCGGTATGGCTACACCTTC	CATSSRSTGGVRYGYTF
TRBD2	TRBV2	TRBJ2-3	few	TGTGCCAGCAGTGAAGCGGGAGGGCGGGACACAGATACGCAGTATTTT	CASSEAGGRDTDTQYF
-	TRBV27	TRBJ1-3	few	TGTGCCAGCAGTTTATCGCCGTTCTCTGGAAACACCATATATTTT	CASSLSPFSGNTIYF
-	TRBV6-6	TRBJ1-5	many	TGTGCCAGCAGTTACTTCGGGGGAGCGGGTCAGCCCCAGCATTTT	CASSYFGGAGQPQHF
-	TRBV7-9	TRBJ2-1	many	TGTGCCAGCAGCTTAGAGGTTAGCGGTAACGAGCAGTTCTTC	CASSLEVSGNEQFF
-	TRBV7-2	TRBJ2-5	few	TGTGCCAGCAGCTTAGCGAAAGCCCCTTTTTATCCCCAGTACTTC	CASSLAKAPFYPQYF
-	TRBV11-2	TRBJ1-4	-	TGTGCCAGCAGCTCACAGCCAGGGGCAACTAATGAAAAACTGTTTTTT	CASSSQPGATNEKLFF
TRBD2	TRBV29-1	TRBJ2-3	many	TGCAGCGTTGAAGGGGGGAGGGGAGATACGCAGTATTTT	CSVEGGRGDTQYF
-	TRBV12-3/TRBV12-4	TRBJ1-1	many	TGTGCCAGCAGTTTCGGGGGCACTGAAGCTTTCTTT	CASSFGGTEAFF
-	TRBV7-2	TRBJ2-7	many	TGTGCCAGCAGCTTAGTTAGTGCGGGATCTTTCTCCTACGAGCAGTACTTC	CASSLVSAGSFSYEQYF
-	TRBV3-1	TRBJ2-3	many	TGTGCCAGCAGCCAAGGATCCGGTACGCAGTATTTT	CASSQGSGTQYF
-	TRBV29-1	TRBJ1-1	-	TGCAGCGTTGAACCACGGACGAACACTGAAGCTTTCTTT	CSVEPRTNTEAFF
-	TRBV28	TRBJ1-6	-	TGTGCCAGCAGACTGGAGGGGGGGAATTCACCCCTCCACTTT	CASRLEGGNSPLHF
-	TRBV11-2	TRBJ2-1	many	TGTGCCAGCAGCCCCGGGGCCGAGCAGTTCTTC	CASSPGAEQFF
-	TRBV3-1	TRBJ1-6	few	TGTGCCAGCAGCCAAGTGACCGGGTTCTCACCCCTCCACTTT	CASSQVTGFSPLHF
-	TRBV7-2	TRBJ2-7	many	TGTGCCAGCAGCACCCACGGGGGCCCGGTCTACGAGCAGTACTTC	CASSTHGGPVYEQYF
-	TRBV7-3	TRBJ2-3	-	TGTGCCAGCAGCCCGACGGGGCTAGTTCGCACAGATACGCAGTATTTT	CASSPTGLVRTDTQYF
-	TRBV29-1	TRBJ2-5	many	TGCAGCGTTGAAGAGGCTCCTGGACAGATAGAGACCCAGTACTTC	CSVEEAPGQIETQYF
-	TRBV9	TRBJ1-4	many	TGTGCCAGCAGCGTAGGAGGGTCGGGGGGGCCCGAAGGCGGAAAACTGTTTTTT	CASSVGGSGGPEGGKLFF
-	TRBV19	TRBJ1-5	few	TGTGCCAGTACCCACCTAGGGGACGCAGCCGTCCAGCATTTT	CASTHLGDAAVQHF
TRBD2	TRBV28	TRBJ2-1	many	TGTGCCAGCACCCCCGTGGCTAGCGGGAGGTTTGAGCAGTTCTTC	CASTPVASGRFEQFF
-	TRBV7-9	TRBJ1-2	few	TGTGCCAGCAGCTTAGAGGGCAGGAACTATGGCTACACCTTC	CASSLEGRNYGYTF
TRBD1	TRBV7-9	TRBJ2-3	many	TGTGCCAGCAGCCCCAGGGGGGATACGCAGTATTTT	CASSPRGDTQYF
-	TRBV29-1	TRBJ1-1	many	TGCAGCGTCAAACGCCGGGGGACTACCACTGAAGCTTTCTTT	CSVKRRGTTTEAFF
-	TRBV27	TRBJ1-1	many	TGTGCCAGCAGTTTACAGGGACTCAGGAACACTGAAGCTTTCTTT	CASSLQGLRNTEAFF
-	TRBV3-1	TRBJ2-2	few	TGTGCCAGCAGCCCCCCAGGGTGGGACACCGGGGAGCTGTTTTTT	CASSPPGWDTGELFF
TRBD1	TRBV6-5	TRBJ1-2	few	TGTGCCAGCAGTTATTCCCGACAGGGGCTTAACTATGGCTACACCTTC	CASSYSRQGLNYGYTF
-	TRBV27	TRBJ2-7	many	TGTGCCAGTAGTTTAGGGGTGGGGGTCGAGCAGTACTTC	CASSLGVGVEQYF
TRBD2	TRBV20-1	TRBJ2-1	many	TGCAGTGCTCGCGGACGGGGGGGAGAACTGTTGTACAATGAGCAGTTCTTC	CSARGRGGELLYNEQFF
-	TRBV2	TRBJ2-5	-	TGTGCCAGCAGTGACACTAGCTATACGGAGACCCAGTACTTC	CASSDTSYTETQYF